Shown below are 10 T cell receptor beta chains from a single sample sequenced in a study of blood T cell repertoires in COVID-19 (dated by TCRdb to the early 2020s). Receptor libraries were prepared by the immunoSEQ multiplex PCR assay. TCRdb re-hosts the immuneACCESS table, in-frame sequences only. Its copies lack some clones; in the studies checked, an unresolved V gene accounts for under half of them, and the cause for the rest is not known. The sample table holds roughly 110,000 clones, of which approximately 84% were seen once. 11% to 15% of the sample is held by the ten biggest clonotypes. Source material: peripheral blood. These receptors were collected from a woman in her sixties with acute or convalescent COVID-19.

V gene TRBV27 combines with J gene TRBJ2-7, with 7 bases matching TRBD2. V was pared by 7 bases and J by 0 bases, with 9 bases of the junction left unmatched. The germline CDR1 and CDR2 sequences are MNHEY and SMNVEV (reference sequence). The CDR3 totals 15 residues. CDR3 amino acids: CASTQRGGSSYEQYF. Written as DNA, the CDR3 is TGTGCCAGCACCCAGAGGGGCGGGAGCTCCTACGAGCAGTACTTC.

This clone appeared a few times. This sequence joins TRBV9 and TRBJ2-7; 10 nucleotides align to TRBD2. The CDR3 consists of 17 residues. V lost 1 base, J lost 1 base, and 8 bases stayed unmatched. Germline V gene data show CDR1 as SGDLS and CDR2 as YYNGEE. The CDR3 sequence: CASSVCQLAGLSYEQYF. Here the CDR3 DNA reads TGTGCCAGCAGCGTATGCCAACTAGCGGGGCTATCCTACGAGCAGTACTTC.

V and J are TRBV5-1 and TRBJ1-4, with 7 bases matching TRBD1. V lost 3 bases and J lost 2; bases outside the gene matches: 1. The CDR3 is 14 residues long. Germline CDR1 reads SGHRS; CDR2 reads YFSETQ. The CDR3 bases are TGCGCCAGCAGCTCGGGACAGACTAATGAAAAACTGTTTTTT. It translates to CASSSGQTNEKLFF.

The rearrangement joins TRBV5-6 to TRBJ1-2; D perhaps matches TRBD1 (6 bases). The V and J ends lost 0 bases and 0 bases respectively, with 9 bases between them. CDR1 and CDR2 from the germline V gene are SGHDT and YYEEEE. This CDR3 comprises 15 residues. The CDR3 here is CASSLVRTANYGYTF. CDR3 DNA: TGTGCCAGCAGCTTGGTCCGGACAGCTAACTATGGCTACACCTTC.

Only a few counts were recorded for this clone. DNA of the CDR3: TGTGCCAGTAGCTCGGACAGGGTCCATAGCAATCAGCCCCAGCATTTT. It codes for CASSSDRVHSNQPQHF. The chain employs TRBV19 and TRBJ1-5; 8 nucleotides line up with TRBD1. This CDR3 is built from 16 residues. The V gene's germline CDR1 is LNHDA and CDR2 SQIVND (reference sequence). The ends lost 6 bases at V and 0 bases at J; junction bases unmatched: 7.

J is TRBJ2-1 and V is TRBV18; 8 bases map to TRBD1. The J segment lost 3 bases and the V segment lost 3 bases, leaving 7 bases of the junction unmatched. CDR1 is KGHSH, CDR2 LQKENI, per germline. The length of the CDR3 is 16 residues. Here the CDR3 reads CASSPQGAQYYNEQFF. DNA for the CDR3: TGTGCCAGCTCACCCCAGGGGGCCCAATACTACAATGAGCAGTTCTTC.

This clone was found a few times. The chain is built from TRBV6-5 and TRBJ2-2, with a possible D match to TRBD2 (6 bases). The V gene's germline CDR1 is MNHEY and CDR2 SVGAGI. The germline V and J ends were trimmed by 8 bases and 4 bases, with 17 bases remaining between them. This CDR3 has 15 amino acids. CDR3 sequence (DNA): TGTGCCAGCGGGGCCGGGACTCTACTCACCGGGGAGCTGTTTTTT. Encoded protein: CASGAGTLLTGELFF.

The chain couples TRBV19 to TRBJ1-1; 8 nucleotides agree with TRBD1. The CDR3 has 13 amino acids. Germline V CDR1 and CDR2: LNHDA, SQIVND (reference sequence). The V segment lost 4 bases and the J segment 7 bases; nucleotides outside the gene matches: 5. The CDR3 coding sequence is TGTGCCAGTAGTAACTCAGGGGGCTATGAAGCTTTCTTT. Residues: CASSNSGGYEAFF.

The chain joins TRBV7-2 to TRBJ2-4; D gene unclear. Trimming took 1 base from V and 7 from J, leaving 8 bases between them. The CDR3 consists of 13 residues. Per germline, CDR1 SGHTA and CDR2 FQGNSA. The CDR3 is CASSLGLGNIQYF. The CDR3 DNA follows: TGTGCCAGCAGCTTAGGCCTTGGCAACATTCAGTACTTC. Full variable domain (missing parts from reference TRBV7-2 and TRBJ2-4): GAGVSQSPSNKVTEKGKDVELRCDPISGHTALYWYRQSLGQGLEFLIYFQGNSAPDKSGLPSDRFSAERTGGSVSTLTIQRTQQEDSAVYLCASSLGLGNIQYFGAGTRLSVL.

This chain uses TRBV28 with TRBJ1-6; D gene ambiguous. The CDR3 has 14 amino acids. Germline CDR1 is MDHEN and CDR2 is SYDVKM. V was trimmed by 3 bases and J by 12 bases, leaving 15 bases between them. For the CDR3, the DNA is TGTGCCAGCAGTTTTGAGGGTATTGGCCGACCCCTCCACTTT. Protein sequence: CASSFEGIGRPLHF.